Listed here are 23 T cell receptor beta chains from one sample, sequenced in a study of identical twins. Via MiXCR, TCRdb re-called the 5' RACE reads, giving one row per CDR3 protein. This sample carries 550,000 to 700,000 distinct CDR3 sequences, 21% of them seen once, and the ten largest clones take roughly 4%. The data were also submitted as part of a second study, on T cells expressing NK-cell markers.

Material: PBMCs. All receptors come from a woman under 30 in good health.

This clonotype was detected only a few times. The chain links TRBV5-1 to TRBJ2-6; D gene unclear. CDR1 and CDR2 from the germline V gene are SGHRS and YFSETQ. This CDR3 contains 16 residues. V was trimmed by 5 bases and J by 0 bases, leaving 12 bases between them. CDR3 DNA: TGCGCCAGCAGGACCCGTGTAGCCTCTGGGGCCAACGTCCTGACTTTC. Translating gives CASRTRVASGANVLTF.

The table lists this clonotype with a few counts. This chain's CDR3 is CASSQTSGAREAFF. Written as DNA, the CDR3 is TGCGCCAGCAGCCAGACCTCAGGGGCCCGGGAAGCTTTCTTT. V is TRBV4-3 and J is TRBJ1-1, with D maybe TRBD1 (6 bases). Germline values: CDR1 LGHNA, CDR2 YSLEER. Trimming removed 3 bases from V and 8 bases from J, with 16 bases in between. This CDR3 region has 14 residues.

The rearrangement links TRBV6-5 to TRBJ1-1; unclear D gene. This CDR3 has 15 residues. V was cut by 5 bases and J by 4 bases, with 17 bases left in between. The V gene's germline CDR1 is MNHEY and CDR2 SVGAGI. The CDR3 loop reads CASSHHEGKSTEAFF. The CDR3 DNA follows: TGTGCCAGCAGTCACCATGAAGGGAAGAGCACTGAAGCTTTCTTT.

The chain combines TRBV7-7 with TRBJ2-1; D unresolved. The CDR3 length is 13 residues. Trimming left V 2 bases short and J 9 bases short, with 11 bases between. Germline V CDR1 and CDR2: SSHAT, FNYEAQ (reference sequence). CDR3 loop: CASSLRLQSEQFF. In DNA form, the CDR3 reads TGTGCCAGCAGCTTAAGGCTTCAAAGTGAGCAGTTCTTC.

This clonotype was detected many times. For the CDR3, the DNA is TGCAGTGCTAGAGAAGGGGCGCGGGAGCAGTTCTTC. Protein: CSAREGAREQFF. The chain is built from TRBV20-1 and TRBJ2-1; the D gene is possibly TRBD1 (5 bases). The V end lost 0 bases, the J end lost 10 bases, and 10 bases lay between the germline ends. The CDR3 has 12 residues. CDR1 DFQATT and CDR2 SNEGSKA come from the germline V gene (reference sequence).

This clonotype occurred many times. The rearrangement joins TRBV29-1 to TRBJ1-1; D remains unclear. Germline assignment: CDR1 SQVTM and CDR2 ANQGSEA. The V end was cut by 4 bases, the J end by 1 base, with 7 bases between. The CDR3 is made up of 12 amino acids. The CDR3 loop reads CSVGRQNTEAFF. CDR3 nucleotides: TGCAGCGTTGGTCGGCAGAACACTGAAGCTTTCTTT.

The table lists this clonotype with a few counts. This chain connects TRBV2 to TRBJ2-3; 10 bases match TRBD2. The V gene's germline CDR1 is SNHLY and CDR2 FYNNEI. J was trimmed by 3 bases and V by 4 bases; bases with no gene match: 10. CDR3 size: 17 residues. The CDR3 reads CASSALGAGGETDTQYF. The CDR3 DNA is TGTGCCAGCAGTGCGCTCGGAGCGGGAGGGGAGACAGATACGCAGTATTTT.

The chain employs TRBV7-6 and TRBJ2-1; D may correspond to TRBD1 or TRBD2 (5 bases each). CDR3 size: 16 residues. Germline V gene sequence: CDR1 SGHVS, CDR2 FNYEAQ. V was pared by 5 bases and J by 5 bases, with 19 bases between. CDR3 protein: CASSPNEGFSDNEQFF. DNA of the CDR3: TGTGCCAGCAGCCCGAACGAGGGGTTTTCGGACAATGAGCAGTTCTTC.

V gene TRBV9 combines with J gene TRBJ2-3; D perhaps matches TRBD1 (6 bases). The germline V gene encodes CDR1 SGDLS and CDR2 YYNGEE. V lost 3 bases, J lost 11 bases, and 7 bases lay in between. This CDR3 has 10 residues. In nucleotides, the CDR3 is TGTGCCAGCAGCGGGGACATGCAGTATTTT. It codes for CASSGDMQYF.

This sequence joins TRBV20-1 and TRBJ2-7, with 11 bases identical to TRBD1. J gave up 1 base and V 6 bases, and 14 bases lay outside the gene matches. The length of the CDR3 is 17 residues. From germline, CDR1 is DFQATT and CDR2 SNEGSKA (reference sequence). As DNA, the CDR3 is TGCAGTGCCCAACCGGGACAGGGGGATGGGGCTTCCTACGAGCAGTACTTC. This encodes CSAQPGQGDGASYEQYF.

The CDR3 protein is CASSFPGTGSYNEQFF. The CDR3 DNA follows: TGCGCCAGCAGCTTCCCAGGGACAGGATCCTACAATGAGCAGTTCTTC. The gene calls are TRBV5-1 and TRBJ2-1; 8 nucleotides line up with TRBD1. J gave up 1 base and V 2 bases, and 5 bases lay outside the gene matches. The CDR3 loop spans 16 amino acids. Germline V gene data show CDR1 as SGHRS and CDR2 as YFSETQ.

At least ten counts were recorded for this clonotype. CDR3 protein: CASSLQGQTNQPQHF. CDR3 in DNA: TGTGCCAGCAGCCTACAGGGACAGACTAATCAGCCCCAGCATTTT. The chain couples TRBV12-3 or TRBV12-4 to TRBJ1-5, with 7 positions matching TRBD1. The CDR3 spans 15 residues. The V segment lost 6 bases and the J segment 4 bases; nucleotides outside the gene matches: 9.

This clonotype was seen many times. This chain links TRBV7-9 with TRBJ2-1; D is undetermined. The CDR3 runs to 14 residues. The germline V and J ends were trimmed by 1 base and 5 bases, with 9 bases remaining between them. The germline V gene has CDR1 SEHNR and CDR2 FQNEAQ (reference sequence). The CDR3: CASSLGSTNNEQFF. The CDR3 region has the DNA TGTGCCAGCAGCTTAGGGTCAACCAACAATGAGCAGTTCTTC.

This clonotype was counted many times. The chain combines TRBV20-1 with TRBJ2-5, with D possibly matching TRBD1 (7 bases). This CDR3 spans 14 amino acids. Looked up from germline, CDR1 is DFQATT and CDR2 is SNEGSKA (reference sequence). Trimming left V 6 bases short and J 5 bases short, with 19 bases between. The CDR3 protein is CSAVGGFRGETQYF. CDR3 in DNA: TGCAGTGCCGTAGGGGGCTTTCGGGGGGAGACCCAGTACTTC.

In this sample, this clonotype turned up a few times. CDR3 in amino acids: CASSQYRGLGREQFF. In DNA, the CDR3 is TGTGCCAGCAGCCAATACCGGGGACTAGGGCGTGAGCAGTTCTTC. J is TRBJ2-1 and V is TRBV3-1; 8 nucleotides align to TRBD2. The ends lost 2 bases at V and 9 bases at J; junction bases unmatched: 9. There are 15 residues in the CDR3. From germline, CDR1 is LGHDT and CDR2 YNNKEL (reference sequence).

This clonotype came up many times. The chain uses TRBV4-3 and TRBJ2-1, with 9 positions matching TRBD2. V shed 2 bases and J 8 bases; nucleotides not matched to a gene: 7. The germline V gene encodes CDR1 LGHNA and CDR2 YSLEER. This CDR3 has 15 amino acids. The CDR3 DNA follows: TGCGCCAGCAGCCAAACACCTAGCGGGGCCTATGAGCAGTTCTTC. It specifies CASSQTPSGAYEQFF.

The genes are TRBV5-1 and TRBJ2-1; D is undetermined. The CDR3 covers 14 residues. CDR1 and CDR2 (germline): SGHRS, YFSETQ. V gave up 4 bases and J gave up 5 bases, with 13 bases separating them. The CDR3 is CASSRPQQHNEQFF. CDR3 in DNA: TGCGCCAGCAGCCGGCCCCAGCAACACAATGAGCAGTTCTTC.

This clonotype occurred a few times. This chain uses TRBV10-3 with TRBJ2-1, with 8 bases matching TRBD1. The V and J ends lost 9 bases and 5 bases, in that order; junction bases with no gene match: 9. CDR3 length equals 14 residues. Germline CDR1 is ENHRY and CDR2 is SYGVKD. The CDR3 reads CAIQDRASNNEQFF. CDR3 DNA sequence: TGTGCCATTCAGGACAGGGCGTCCAACAATGAGCAGTTCTTC.

The chain combines TRBV20-1 with TRBJ2-7; D call uncertain. Germline-derived CDR1 and CDR2 are DFQATT and SNEGSKA (reference sequence). The CDR3 totals 14 residues. V lost 3 bases, J lost 2 bases, and 14 bases lay in between. In DNA, the CDR3 is TGCAGTGCTAGGTTCGGTGGGGAACCCTACGAGCAGTACTTC. Encoded protein: CSARFGGEPYEQYF.

This clonotype appeared many times. The chain employs TRBV9 and TRBJ2-7; tentatively, D is TRBD2 (6 bases). The CDR3 extends over 15 amino acids. The V gene's germline CDR1 is SGDLS and CDR2 YYNGEE. V dropped 0 bases and J dropped 4 bases, with 14 bases sitting between them. The CDR3: CASSVEGGAFYEQYF. The CDR3 nucleotides are TGTGCCAGCAGCGTAGAAGGAGGGGCCTTTTACGAGCAGTACTTC.

Many counts were recorded for this clonotype. The V call is TRBV20-1, the J call TRBJ2-7; tentative D call: TRBD2 (7 bases). The CDR3 extends over 14 amino acids. Trimming pared 1 base from V and 2 bases from J, leaving 12 bases between. Germline V gives CDR1 DFQATT, CDR2 SNEGSKA (reference sequence). The CDR3 nucleotides are TGCAGTGCTAGAGGGGAAGGGGGGGCCTACGAGCAGTACTTC. This encodes CSARGEGGAYEQYF.

This clonotype was observed a handful of times. The V call is TRBV12-3 or TRBV12-4, the J call TRBJ2-5; D is possibly TRBD1 (5 bases). Deletions cut 5 bases from V and 6 bases from J, with 13 bases between. The CDR3 contains 13 residues. The CDR3 loop is CASSPGSIQTQYF. CDR3 coding DNA: TGTGCCAGCAGTCCAGGGTCGATTCAGACCCAGTACTTC.

In its sample, this clonotype was seen many times. V and J are TRBV11-3 and TRBJ2-1; D is perhaps TRBD1 or TRBD2 (5 bases each). The CDR3 loop spans 17 amino acids. Germline assignment: CDR1 SGHNT and CDR2 YENEEA. V was cut by 1 base and J by 7 bases, with 20 bases left in between. CDR3 coding DNA: TGTGCCAGCAGCTTAGCCAGGGAGCATTCCTTGGTTAATGAGCAGTTCTTC. Its translation: CASSLAREHSLVNEQFF.